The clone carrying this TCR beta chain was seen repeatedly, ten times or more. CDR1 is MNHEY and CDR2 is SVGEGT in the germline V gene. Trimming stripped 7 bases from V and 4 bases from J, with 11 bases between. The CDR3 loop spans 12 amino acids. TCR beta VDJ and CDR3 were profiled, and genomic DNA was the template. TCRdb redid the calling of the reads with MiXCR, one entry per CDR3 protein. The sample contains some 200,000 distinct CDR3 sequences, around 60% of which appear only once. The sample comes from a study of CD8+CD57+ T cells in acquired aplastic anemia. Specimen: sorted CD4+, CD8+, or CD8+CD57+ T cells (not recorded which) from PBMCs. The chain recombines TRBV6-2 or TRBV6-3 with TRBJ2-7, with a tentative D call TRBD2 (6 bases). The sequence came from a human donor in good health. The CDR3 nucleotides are TGTGCCAGCACCCCGGGGGTTTACGAGCAGTACTTC. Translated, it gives CASTPGVYEQYF.